Presented here are 21 T cell receptor beta chains from one specimen sequenced in a study of T cells in Graves' hyperthyroidism and ophthalmopathy. What was amplified from RNA transcripts were TCR beta CDR3 regions. Researchers ran a first-round RT-PCR on the TCR CDR3 using the HTBI primer set. MiXCR, run by TCRdb on the multiplex PCR reads, gives a single entry per CDR3 protein. The data contain about 530,000 distinct CDR3 sequences, about 15% of them singletons. The material sequenced was blood. The receptors derive from a woman aged 18-30 years with Graves' ophthalmopathy.

J is TRBJ2-3 and V is TRBV6-1; TRBD1 is a possible D gene (6 bases). Germline V CDR1 and CDR2: MNHNS, SASEGT. Trimming took off 8 bases at V and 6 bases at J, with 9 bases between the two ends. The CDR3 is 11 amino acids. CDR3 sequence: CASHRDDTQYF. Here the CDR3 DNA reads TGTGCCAGCCACAGGGATGATACGCAGTATTTT.

In this sample, this clonotype turned up a few times. The rearrangement uses TRBV3-1 and TRBJ1-3; no definite D call. Trimming cost V 0 bases and J 0 bases, with 6 bases left between them. CDR3 length: 15 amino acids. Germline values: CDR1 LGHDT, CDR2 YNNKEL (reference sequence). In nucleotides, the CDR3 is TGTGCCAGCAGCCAAGAACCTTACTCTGGAAACACCATATATTTT. Translation gives CASSQEPYSGNTIYF.

This clonotype was picked up a small number of times. J is TRBJ1-2 and V is TRBV5-1; 9 bases are a match to TRBD1. Germline lookup yields CDR1 SGHRS and CDR2 YFSETQ. The ends lost 2 bases at V and 3 bases at J; junction bases unmatched: 2. The CDR3 is made up of 14 amino acids. The CDR3 here is CASSFNRGHYGYTF. The CDR3 nucleotides are TGCGCCAGCAGCTTCAACAGGGGGCACTATGGCTACACCTTC.

The V call is TRBV6-1, the J call TRBJ2-3; D possibly matches TRBD1 or TRBD2 (5 bases each). The CDR3 is 13 residues long. Trimming took off 6 bases at V and 3 bases at J, with 10 bases between the two ends. Germline V CDR1 and CDR2: MNHNS, SASEGT. The CDR3 here is CASSTGATDTQYF. The DNA for the CDR3 is TGTGCCAGCAGCACCGGGGCGACAGATACGCAGTATTTT.

This chain connects TRBV29-1 to TRBJ2-5, with a tentative D call TRBD2 (5 bases). This CDR3 contains 14 residues. Germline assignment: CDR1 SQVTM and CDR2 ANQGSEA. With 3 bases removed from V and 4 bases from J, the gap between germline ends came to 15 bases. The DNA for the CDR3 is TGCAGCGTTGAGAGGGCGGGTGCTGGAGAGACCCAGTACTTC. Translating it yields CSVERAGAGETQYF. Based on the CDR3 plus reference TRBV29-1 and TRBJ2-5, the full variable domain is SAVISQKPSRDICQRGTSLTIQCQVDSQVTMMFWYRQQPGQSLTLIATANQGSEATYESGFVIDKFPISRPNLTFSTLTVSNMSPEDSSIYLCSVERAGAGETQYFGPGTRLLVL.

The J gene is TRBJ1-1, the V gene TRBV4-1, with TRBD1 as a possible D gene (5 bases). There are 18 residues in the CDR3. Trimming pared 2 bases from V and 1 base from J, leaving 20 bases between. Germline V gene lookup returns CDR1 MGHRA and CDR2 YSYEKL. CDR3 nucleotide sequence: TGCGCCAGCAGCCAATTGGCCCTGGCCCAGGGTACGAACACTGAAGCTTTCTTT. Translation gives CASSQLALAQGTNTEAFF.

This clonotype has more than one count but fewer than ten. J is TRBJ2-5 and V is TRBV7-8, with TRBD2 matching 9 bases. This CDR3 contains 14 residues. Trimming removed 5 bases from V and 3 bases from J; junction bases left unmatched: 4. CDR1 is SGHVS and CDR2 is FQNEAQ in the germline V gene. CDR3 nucleotide sequence: TGTGCCAGCAGCCGCGGGAGGGCGGAAGAGACCCAGTACTTC. Its protein is CASSRGRAEETQYF.

Worth noting for this clonotype: A much larger clone differs by one base, so this may be a read error. The chain has TRBV20-1 and TRBJ2-1; 12 bases map to TRBD2. The junction had 9 bases not matched to a gene; V was cut back by 0 bases and J by 9 bases. Germline assignment: CDR1 DFQATT and CDR2 SNEGSKA (reference sequence). This CDR3 spans 16 amino acids. The CDR3 sequence is CSARDRKTSGSSEQFF. The DNA for the CDR3 is TGCAGTGCTAGAGATCGTAAGACTAGCGGGAGCAGTGAGCAGTTCTTC.

The chain recombines TRBV3-1 with TRBJ1-2; 8 bases are shared with TRBD1. The CDR3 totals 14 residues. Germline-derived CDR1 and CDR2 are LGHDT and YNNKEL (reference sequence). Trimming cost V 4 bases and J 4 bases; bases outside gene matches: 5. CDR3: CASSPGQGIYGYTF. For the CDR3, the DNA is TGTGCCAGCAGCCCCGGACAGGGCATCTATGGCTACACCTTC.

This clonotype was detected ten times or more. V and J are TRBV5-1 and TRBJ2-7; 9 bases map to TRBD2. The length of the CDR3 is 14 residues. Germline lookup yields CDR1 SGHRS and CDR2 YFSETQ. V was pared by 6 bases and J by 1 base, with 5 bases of the junction left unmatched. CDR3 in DNA: TGCGCCAGCAAGTCAGCGGGAGGTTCCTACGAGCAGTACTTC. It is translated as CASKSAGGSYEQYF.

This clonotype was seen at least ten times. This sequence joins TRBV11-2 and TRBJ2-1, with 12 positions matching TRBD2. With V trimmed by 3 bases and J by 8 bases, 14 bases remained unmatched. Germline values: CDR1 SGHAT, CDR2 FQNNGV. The CDR3 is 18 residues long. CDR3 in DNA: TGTGCCAGCAGCTTGGAGGCCCCTCTAGCGGGAGGGGGCTATGAGCAGTTCTTC. Translation gives CASSLEAPLAGGGYEQFF.

In its sample, this clonotype was seen many times. The chain employs TRBV5-1 and TRBJ2-3, with D perhaps TRBD1 (5 bases). The CDR3 spans 15 residues. Per the germline V gene, CDR1 is SGHRS and CDR2 is YFSETQ. The V end lost 4 bases, the J end lost 4 bases, and 16 bases lay between the germline ends. The CDR3 spells CASSQGPQPADTQYF. CDR3 coding DNA: TGCGCCAGCAGCCAGGGTCCTCAACCGGCAGATACGCAGTATTTT.

This clonotype was detected a few times. The rearrangement joins TRBV10-3 to TRBJ2-1; D is tentatively TRBD1 or TRBD2 (7 bases each). Deletions cut 3 bases from V and 5 bases from J, with 14 bases between. The CDR3 extends over 15 amino acids. Germline CDR1 and CDR2: ENHRY and SYGVKD. The CDR3 DNA reads as TGTGCCATCAGTGACCCAGGGGGGGAGGACAATGAGCAGTTCTTC. The encoded protein is CAISDPGGEDNEQFF.

This clonotype was counted only a few times. This chain connects TRBV20-1 to TRBJ1-5, with 7 bases fitting TRBD1. The CDR3 runs 15 residues. The germline V gene encodes CDR1 DFQATT and CDR2 SNEGSKA (reference sequence). The junction had 6 bases not matched to a gene; V was cut back by 3 bases and J by 1 base. This CDR3 reads CSASQGGGSNQPQHF. Here the CDR3 DNA reads TGCAGTGCTAGTCAGGGGGGAGGAAGCAATCAGCCCCAGCATTTT.

The CDR3: CSARLGGAGTGELFF. CDR3 DNA: TGCAGTGCCCGGCTTGGGGGAGCGGGCACCGGGGAGCTGTTTTTT. The gene calls are TRBV20-1 and TRBJ2-2, with D possibly matching TRBD2 (6 bases). The CDR3 is 15 amino acids. V was clipped by 6 bases and J by 4 bases, with 18 bases between them. Germline assignment: CDR1 DFQATT and CDR2 SNEGSKA (reference sequence).

The gene calls are TRBV6-5 and TRBJ2-6, with TRBD2 matching 16 bases. The CDR3 contains 23 residues. Losses at the gene ends were 2 bases for V and 1 base for J; bases not matched to a gene: 14. Germline V gives CDR1 MNHEY, CDR2 SVGAGI. CDR3 sequence reads: CASSYRGAGTSGRARSGANVLTF. CDR3 sequence (DNA): TGTGCCAGCAGTTACAGGGGGGCCGGGACTAGCGGGAGGGCCCGTTCTGGGGCCAACGTCCTGACTTTC.

The table lists this clonotype with a few counts. J is TRBJ1-5 and V is TRBV19; TRBD1 might be the D (5 bases). The CDR3 consists of 15 residues. In germline, CDR1 is LNHDA, CDR2 SQIVND (reference sequence). V lost 7 bases and J 0 bases, leaving 13 bases between the germline ends. Written as DNA, the CDR3 is TGTGCCAGTATGGGGACTTTGAATAGCAATCAGCCCCAGCATTTT. The encoded protein is CASMGTLNSNQPQHF.

There are many counts of this clonotype. The V gene is TRBV5-6, the J gene TRBJ2-2, with a possible D match to TRBD1 (5 bases). Germline loops: CDR1 SGHDT, CDR2 YYEEEE. The V end lost 0 bases, the J end lost 1 base, and 10 bases lay between the germline ends. The CDR3 sequence is 16 residues long. The CDR3 DNA sequence: TGTGCCAGCAGCTTGGAGGGGTTCCTGAACACCGGGGAGCTGTTTTTT. This encodes CASSLEGFLNTGELFF.

In its sample, this clonotype was seen a few times. The gene calls are TRBV6-1 and TRBJ2-3; D might be TRBD2 (6 bases). The CDR3 has 16 amino acids. The germline V and J ends were trimmed by 6 bases and 4 bases, with 20 bases remaining between them. CDR1 and CDR2 from the germline V gene are MNHNS and SASEGT. As DNA, the CDR3 is TGTGCCAGCAGACCTCTTTGGGACTTCGGGGCAGATACGCAGTATTTT. Translated, it gives CASRPLWDFGADTQYF.

This clonotype was counted ten times or more. The chain links TRBV28 to TRBJ2-7; D uncertain. The CDR3 contains 15 residues. Germline lookup yields CDR1 MDHEN and CDR2 SYDVKM. The V and J ends lost 2 bases and 0 bases respectively, with 11 bases between them. CDR3 nucleotide sequence: TGTGCCAGCAGTTTAGCCGGCGGTCACTCCTACGAGCAGTACTTC. Translated, it gives CASSLAGGHSYEQYF. Using reference TRBV28 and TRBJ2-7 for the parts outside the CDR3, the full variable domain is DVKVTQSSRYLVKRTGEKVFLECVQDMDHENMFWYRQDPGLGLRLIYFSYDVKMKEKGDIPEGYSVSREKKERFSLILESASTNQTSMYLCASSLAGGHSYEQYFGPGTRLTVT.

The sample holds many counts of this clonotype. The V call is TRBV10-3, the J call TRBJ1-2; tentative D call: TRBD1 (5 bases). Trimming pared 4 bases from V and 0 bases from J, leaving 21 bases between. Looked up from germline, CDR1 is ENHRY and CDR2 is SYGVKD. There are 18 residues in the CDR3. The chain's CDR3 is CAISVLLRDRQANYGYTF. As DNA, the CDR3 is TGTGCCATCAGTGTTCTCCTCCGGGACCGCCAAGCTAACTATGGCTACACCTTC.